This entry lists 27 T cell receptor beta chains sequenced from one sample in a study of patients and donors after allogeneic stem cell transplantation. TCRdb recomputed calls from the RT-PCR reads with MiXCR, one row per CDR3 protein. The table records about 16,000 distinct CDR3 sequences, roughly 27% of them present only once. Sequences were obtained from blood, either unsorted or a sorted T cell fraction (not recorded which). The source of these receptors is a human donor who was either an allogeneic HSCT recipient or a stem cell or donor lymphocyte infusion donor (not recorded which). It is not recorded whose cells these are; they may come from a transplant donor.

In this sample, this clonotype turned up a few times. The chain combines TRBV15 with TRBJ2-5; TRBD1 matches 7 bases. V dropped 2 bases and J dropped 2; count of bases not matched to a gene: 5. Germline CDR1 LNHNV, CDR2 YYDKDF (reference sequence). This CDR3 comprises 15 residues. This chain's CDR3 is CATSRQGQAQETQYF. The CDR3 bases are TGTGCCACCAGCAGACAAGGACAGGCGCAAGAGACCCAGTACTTC. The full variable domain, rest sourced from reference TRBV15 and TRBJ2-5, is DAMVIQNPRYQVTQFGKPVTLSCSQTLNHNVMYWYQQKSSQAPKLLFHYYDKDFNNEADTPDNFQSRRPNTSFCFLDIRSPGLGDTAMYLCATSRQGQAQETQYFGPGTRLLVL.

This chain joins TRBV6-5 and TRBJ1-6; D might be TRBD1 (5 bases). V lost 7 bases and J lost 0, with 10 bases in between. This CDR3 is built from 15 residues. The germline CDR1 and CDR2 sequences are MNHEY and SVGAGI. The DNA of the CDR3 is TGTGCCAGCAAGGGGAAGAGCTCCTATAATTCACCCCTCCACTTT. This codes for CASKGKSSYNSPLHF.

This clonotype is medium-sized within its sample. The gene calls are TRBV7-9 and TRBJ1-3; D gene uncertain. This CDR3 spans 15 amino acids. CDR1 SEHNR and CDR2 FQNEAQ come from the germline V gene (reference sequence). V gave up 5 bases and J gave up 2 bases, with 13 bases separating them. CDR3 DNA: TGTGCCAGCAGCATCTCGACTGGGACTGGAAACACCATATATTTT. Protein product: CASSISTGTGNTIYF.

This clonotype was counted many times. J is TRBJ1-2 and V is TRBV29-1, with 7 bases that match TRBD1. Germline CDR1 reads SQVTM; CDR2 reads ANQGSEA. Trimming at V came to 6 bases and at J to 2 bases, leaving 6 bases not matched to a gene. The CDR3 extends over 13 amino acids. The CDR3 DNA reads TGCAGCGTGGACCGACAGGGAAACTATGGCTACACCTTC. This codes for CSVDRQGNYGYTF.

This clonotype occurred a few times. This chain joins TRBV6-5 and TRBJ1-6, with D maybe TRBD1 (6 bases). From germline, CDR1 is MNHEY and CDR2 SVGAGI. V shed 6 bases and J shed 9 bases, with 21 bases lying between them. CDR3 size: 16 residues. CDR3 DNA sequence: TGTGCCAGCAGACTCGGGACACCCGGAGGCGGTTCACCCCTCCACTTT. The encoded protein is CASRLGTPGGGSPLHF.

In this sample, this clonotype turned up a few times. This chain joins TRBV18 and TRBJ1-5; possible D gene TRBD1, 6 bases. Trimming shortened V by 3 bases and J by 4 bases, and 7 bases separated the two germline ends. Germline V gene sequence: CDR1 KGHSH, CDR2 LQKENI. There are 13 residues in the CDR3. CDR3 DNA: TGTGCCAGCTCACCGAGGGGGAATCAGCCCCAGCATTTT. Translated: CASSPRGNQPQHF.

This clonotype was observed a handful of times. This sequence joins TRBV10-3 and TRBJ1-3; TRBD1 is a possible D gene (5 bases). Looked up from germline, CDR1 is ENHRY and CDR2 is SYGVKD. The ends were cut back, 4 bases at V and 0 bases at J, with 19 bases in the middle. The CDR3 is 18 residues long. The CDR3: CAISGYGAPPGSGNTIYF. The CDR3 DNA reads TGTGCCATCAGTGGCTACGGGGCTCCGCCTGGCTCTGGAAACACCATATATTTT.

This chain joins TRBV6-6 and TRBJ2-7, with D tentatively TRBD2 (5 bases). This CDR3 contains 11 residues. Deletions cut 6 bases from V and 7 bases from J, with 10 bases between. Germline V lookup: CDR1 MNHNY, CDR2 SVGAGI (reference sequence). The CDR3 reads CASSHRGEQYF. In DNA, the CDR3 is TGTGCCAGCAGCCACCGGGGAGAGCAGTACTTC.

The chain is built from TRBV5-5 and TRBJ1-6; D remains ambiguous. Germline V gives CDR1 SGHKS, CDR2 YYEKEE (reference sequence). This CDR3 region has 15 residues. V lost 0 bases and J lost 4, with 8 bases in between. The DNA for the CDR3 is TGTGCCAGCAGCTTGGCTCCCCCATATAATTCACCCCTCCACTTT. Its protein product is CASSLAPPYNSPLHF. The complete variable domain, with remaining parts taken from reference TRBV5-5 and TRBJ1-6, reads DAGVTQSPTHLIKTRGQQVTLRCSPISGHKSVSWYQQVLGQGPQFIFQYYEKEERGRGNFPDRFSARQFPNYSSELNVNALLLGDSALYLCASSLAPPYNSPLHFGNGTRLTVT.

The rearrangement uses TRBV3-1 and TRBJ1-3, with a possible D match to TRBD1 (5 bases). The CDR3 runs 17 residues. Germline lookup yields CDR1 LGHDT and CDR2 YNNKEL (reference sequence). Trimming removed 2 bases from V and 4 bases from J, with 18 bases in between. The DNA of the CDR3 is TGTGCCAGCAGCCAACTTACGGGACCCCTGAGAGGAAACACCATATATTTT. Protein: CASSQLTGPLRGNTIYF.

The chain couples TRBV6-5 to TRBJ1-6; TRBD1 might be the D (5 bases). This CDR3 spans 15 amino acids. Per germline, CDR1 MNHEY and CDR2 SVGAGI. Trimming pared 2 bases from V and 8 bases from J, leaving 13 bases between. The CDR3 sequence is CASSYGDRRDSPLHF. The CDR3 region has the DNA TGTGCCAGCAGTTACGGTGACAGAAGAGATTCACCCCTCCACTTT.

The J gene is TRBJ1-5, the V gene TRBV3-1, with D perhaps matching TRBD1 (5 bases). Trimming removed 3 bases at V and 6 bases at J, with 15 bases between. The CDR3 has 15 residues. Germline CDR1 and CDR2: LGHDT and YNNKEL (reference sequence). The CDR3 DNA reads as TGTGCCAGCAGCCAGCAGGGAGGGTATCCTCAGCCCCAGCATTTT. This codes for CASSQQGGYPQPQHF.

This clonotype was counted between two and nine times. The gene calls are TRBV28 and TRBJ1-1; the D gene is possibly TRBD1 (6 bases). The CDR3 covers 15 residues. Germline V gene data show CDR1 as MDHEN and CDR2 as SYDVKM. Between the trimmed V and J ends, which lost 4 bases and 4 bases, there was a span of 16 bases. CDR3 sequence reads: CASSSADSQSTEAFF. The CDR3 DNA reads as TGTGCCAGCAGTTCAGCGGACAGTCAAAGCACTGAAGCTTTCTTT.

CDR3 sequence: CASSQRAGEGTQYF. The CDR3 DNA reads TGCGCCAGCAGCCAAAGGGCGGGGGAAGGGACCCAGTACTTC. The rearrangement uses TRBV4-3 and TRBJ2-5, with 7 bases aligning to TRBD2. The CDR3 is 14 residues long. The germline V gene encodes CDR1 LGHNA and CDR2 YSLEER. Trimming at V came to 2 bases and at J to 7 bases, leaving 7 bases not matched to a gene.

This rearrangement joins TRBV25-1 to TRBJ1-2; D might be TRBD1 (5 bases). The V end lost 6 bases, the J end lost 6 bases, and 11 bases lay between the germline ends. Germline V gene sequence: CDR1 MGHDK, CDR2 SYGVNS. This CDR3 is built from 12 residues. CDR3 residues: CASRGGHDGYTF. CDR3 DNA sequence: TGTGCCAGCAGGGGGGGTCACGATGGCTACACCTTC.

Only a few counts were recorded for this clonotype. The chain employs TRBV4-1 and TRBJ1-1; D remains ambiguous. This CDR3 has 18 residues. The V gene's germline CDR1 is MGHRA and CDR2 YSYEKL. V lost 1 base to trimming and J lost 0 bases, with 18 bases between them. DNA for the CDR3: TGCGCCAGCAGCCAAGGGAGGAAGCCCAGAGGAGTGAACACTGAAGCTTTCTTT. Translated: CASSQGRKPRGVNTEAFF.

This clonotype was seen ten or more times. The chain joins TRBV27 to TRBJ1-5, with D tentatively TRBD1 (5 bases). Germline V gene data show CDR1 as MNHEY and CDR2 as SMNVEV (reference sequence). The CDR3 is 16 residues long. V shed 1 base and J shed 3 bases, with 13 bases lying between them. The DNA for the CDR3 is TGTGCCAGCAGTTTATACAGGAGGGAGTCCAATCAGCCCCAGCATTTT. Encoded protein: CASSLYRRESNQPQHF.

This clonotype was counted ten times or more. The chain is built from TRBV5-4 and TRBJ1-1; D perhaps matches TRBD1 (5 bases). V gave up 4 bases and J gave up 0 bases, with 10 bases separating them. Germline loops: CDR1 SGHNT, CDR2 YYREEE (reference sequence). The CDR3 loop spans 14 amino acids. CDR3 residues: CASSPDMVNTEAFF. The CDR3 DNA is TGTGCCAGCAGCCCGGACATGGTGAACACTGAAGCTTTCTTT.

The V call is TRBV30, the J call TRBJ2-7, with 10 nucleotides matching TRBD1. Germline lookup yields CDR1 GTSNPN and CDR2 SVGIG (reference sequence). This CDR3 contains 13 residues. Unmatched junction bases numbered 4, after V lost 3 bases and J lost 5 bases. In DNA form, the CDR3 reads TGTGCCTGGAGCCGGGACAGGGGCCACGAGCAGTACTTC. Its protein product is CAWSRDRGHEQYF.

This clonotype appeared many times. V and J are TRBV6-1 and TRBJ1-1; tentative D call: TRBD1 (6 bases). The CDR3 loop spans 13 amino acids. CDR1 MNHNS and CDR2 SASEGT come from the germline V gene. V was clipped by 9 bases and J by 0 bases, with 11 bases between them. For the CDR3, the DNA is TGTGCCAGTTACAGGGCGTTGAACACTGAAGCTTTCTTT. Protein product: CASYRALNTEAFF.

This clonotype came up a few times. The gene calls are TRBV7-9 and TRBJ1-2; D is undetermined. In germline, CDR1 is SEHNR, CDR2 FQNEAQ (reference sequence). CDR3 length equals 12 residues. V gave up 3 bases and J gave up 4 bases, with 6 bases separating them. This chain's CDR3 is CASSLVSYGYTF. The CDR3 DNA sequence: TGTGCCAGCAGCTTGGTGAGCTATGGCTACACCTTC.

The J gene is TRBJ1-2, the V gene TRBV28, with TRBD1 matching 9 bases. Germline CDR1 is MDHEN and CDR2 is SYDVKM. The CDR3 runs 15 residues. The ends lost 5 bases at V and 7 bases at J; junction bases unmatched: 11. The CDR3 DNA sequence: TGTGCCAGCAGTATGCCCCGGGGGACAGGGTTTGGCTACACCTTC. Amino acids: CASSMPRGTGFGYTF.

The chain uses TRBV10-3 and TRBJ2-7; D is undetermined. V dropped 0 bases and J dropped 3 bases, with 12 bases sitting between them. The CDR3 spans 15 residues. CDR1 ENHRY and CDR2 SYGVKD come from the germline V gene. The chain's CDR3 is CAISESQDFGYEQYF. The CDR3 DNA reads TGTGCCATCAGTGAGTCGCAGGATTTCGGCTACGAGCAGTACTTC.

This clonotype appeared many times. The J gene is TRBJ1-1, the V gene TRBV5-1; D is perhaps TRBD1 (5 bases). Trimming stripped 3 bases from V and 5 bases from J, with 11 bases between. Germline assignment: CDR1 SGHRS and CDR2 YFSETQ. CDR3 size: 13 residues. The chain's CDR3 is CASSSPGRTEAFF. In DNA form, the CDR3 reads TGCGCCAGCAGCTCACCAGGGAGAACTGAAGCTTTCTTT.

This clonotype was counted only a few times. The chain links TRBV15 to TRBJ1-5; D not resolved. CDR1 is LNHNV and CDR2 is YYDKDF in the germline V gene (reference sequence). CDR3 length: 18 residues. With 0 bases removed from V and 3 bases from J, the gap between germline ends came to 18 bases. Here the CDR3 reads CATSRDFAFTVHNQPQHF. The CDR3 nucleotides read TGTGCCACCAGCAGAGATTTTGCGTTTACTGTTCACAATCAGCCCCAGCATTTT.

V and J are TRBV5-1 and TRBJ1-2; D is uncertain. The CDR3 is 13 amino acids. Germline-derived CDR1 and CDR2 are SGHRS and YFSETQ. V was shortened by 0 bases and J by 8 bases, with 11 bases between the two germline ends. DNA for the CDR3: TGCGCCAGCAGCTTGGAAGGTCAAGGGGGCTACACCTTC. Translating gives CASSLEGQGGYTF. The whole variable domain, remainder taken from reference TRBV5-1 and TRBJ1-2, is KAGVTQTPRYLIKTRGQQVTLSCSPISGHRSVSWYQQTPGQGLQFLFEYFSETQRNKGNFPGRFSGRQFSNSRSEMNVSTLELGDSALYLCASSLEGQGGYTFGSGTRLTVV.

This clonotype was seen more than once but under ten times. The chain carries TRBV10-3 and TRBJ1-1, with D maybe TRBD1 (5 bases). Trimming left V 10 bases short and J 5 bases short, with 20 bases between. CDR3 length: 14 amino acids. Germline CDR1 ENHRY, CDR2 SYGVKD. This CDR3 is CASSSWGDRTEAFF. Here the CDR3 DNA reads TGTGCCAGTTCAAGTTGGGGGGATCGAACTGAAGCTTTCTTT.